This paragraph covers one T cell receptor (beta chain) sequence. Its antigen is not identified. Reverse transcribed after extraction, RNA yielded cDNA as the sequencing template. Generated by immunoSEQ multiplex PCR, the TCRdb table keeps only in-frame clones and is missing some. The profile covers hundreds of thousands of clones, with roughly two thirds appearing a single time and around 1.2% taken by the ten largest. These data belong to a study of CD8+ T cells in alopecia areata. At the level of the study: Treated patients were given 5 to 10 mg oral tofacitinib twice daily.

This CDR3 has 13 amino acids. The germline V gene encodes CDR1 GTSNPN and CDR2 SVGIG (reference sequence). The germline V and J ends were trimmed by 2 bases and 6 bases, with 12 bases remaining between them. Regarding the study as a whole: Affected lesional scalp, above all in alopecia totalis/universalis, was more clonal than normal scalp.

Source: CD4+ T cells sorted from blood, taken at week 0. This chain joins TRBV30 and TRBJ2-3; D is perhaps TRBD1 (5 bases). This TCR was recovered from a human donor with alopecia areata. CDR3 in amino acids: CAWSIQGSDTQYF. The CDR3 coding sequence is TGTGCCTGGAGTATCCAGGGTTCCGATACGCAGTATTTT. The full variable domain, completed using reference TRBV30 and TRBJ2-3, is SQTIHQWPATLVQPVGSPLSLECTVEGTSNPNLYWYRQAAGRGLQLLFYSVGIGQISSEVPQNLSASRPQDRQFILSSKKLLLSDSGFYLCAWSIQGSDTQYFGPGTRLTVL.